These 12 T cell receptor beta chains were all obtained from the same sample, sequenced in a study of blood T cell repertoires in COVID-19. TCRdb keeps only in-frame clones here, not all; method: immunoSEQ multiplex PCR. The data show roughly 280,000 clones, nearly 90% seen once. Material for sequencing was PBMCs or T cells enriched from blood (not recorded which). The receptors come from a woman between 55 and 75 years old who had recovered from COVID-19.

This rearrangement joins TRBV19 to TRBJ1-2; D not certain. V dropped 2 bases and J dropped 10 bases, with 11 bases sitting between them. CDR1 and CDR2 from the germline V gene are LNHDA and SQIVND (reference sequence). The CDR3 spans 12 residues. CDR3 in DNA: TGTGCCAGTAGTATAACCCGGAGCTACTACACCTTC. Protein: CASSITRSYYTF.

The V gene is TRBV6-5, the J gene TRBJ2-3; 10 bases map to TRBD2. The V gene's germline CDR1 is MNHEY and CDR2 SVGAGI. CDR3 length: 15 residues. The V segment lost 7 bases and the J segment 1 base; nucleotides outside the gene matches: 5. The CDR3 reads CASNLAGEGTDTQYF. CDR3 DNA sequence: TGTGCCAGCAACCTAGCGGGAGAAGGCACAGATACGCAGTATTTT.

The chain combines TRBV19 with TRBJ2-7, with 10 bases matching TRBD1. Germline assignment: CDR1 LNHDA and CDR2 SQIVND (reference sequence). J was trimmed by 3 bases and V by 7 bases; bases with no gene match: 6. The CDR3 length is 14 residues. Written as DNA, the CDR3 is TGTGCCAGTACCATGACAGGGGGCATCTACGAGCAGTACTTC. It codes for CASTMTGGIYEQYF.

V is TRBV7-2 and J is TRBJ1-6; 8 positions agree with TRBD1. The V segment lost 3 bases and the J segment 9 bases; nucleotides outside the gene matches: 7. Germline V gives CDR1 SGHTA, CDR2 FQGNSA. There are 15 residues in the CDR3. CDR3 amino acids: CASSLRTGRVSPLHF. The CDR3 region has the DNA TGTGCCAGCAGCTTGCGGACAGGGCGGGTTTCACCCCTCCACTTT.

The V gene is TRBV6-5, the J gene TRBJ1-6; 10 nucleotides line up with TRBD1. The germline CDR1 and CDR2 sequences are MNHEY and SVGAGI. Trimming at V came to 0 bases and at J to 8 bases, leaving 4 bases not matched to a gene. This CDR3 has 16 amino acids. This CDR3 reads CASSYSSGTGDSPLHF. The CDR3 DNA reads TGTGCCAGCAGTTACTCCTCCGGGACAGGGGATTCACCCCTCCACTTT.

This clone turned up a few times. The J gene is TRBJ1-5, the V gene TRBV5-8; D is ambiguous. From germline, CDR1 is SGHTS and CDR2 YDEGEE. Trimming stripped 2 bases from V and 2 bases from J, with 8 bases between. This CDR3 comprises 14 residues. The CDR3 DNA sequence: TGTGCCAGCAGCTTCTTCACAGGCAATCAGCCCCAGCATTTT. It encodes CASSFFTGNQPQHF.

The chain combines TRBV18 with TRBJ2-2; 10 bases match TRBD1. V was pared by 5 bases and J by 4 bases, with 10 bases of the junction left unmatched. The germline CDR1 and CDR2 sequences are KGHSH and LQKENI. The CDR3 has 17 residues. The CDR3 DNA follows: TGTGCCAGCTCATCAAATGGTGGACAGGGGGGCACCGGGGAGCTGTTTTTT. Protein product: CASSSNGGQGGTGELFF.

V usage is TRBV7-9 and J usage is TRBJ1-3; no reliable D call. Germline V gene data show CDR1 as SEHNR and CDR2 as FQNEAQ (reference sequence). There are 14 residues in the CDR3. With 2 bases removed from V and 0 bases from J, the gap between germline ends came to 5 bases. The CDR3 loop is CASSLLVSGNTIYF. In DNA, the CDR3 is TGTGCCAGCAGCTTATTAGTCTCTGGAAACACCATATATTTT.

The gene calls are TRBV5-1 and TRBJ2-3, with D uncertain. The CDR3 is made up of 14 amino acids. The V end was cut by 2 bases, the J end by 3 bases, with 10 bases between. Per the germline V gene, CDR1 is SGHRS and CDR2 is YFSETQ. The CDR3 DNA follows: TGCGCCAGCAGCTTCGGAGATGGTACAGATACGCAGTATTTT. Encoded protein: CASSFGDGTDTQYF.

J is TRBJ2-4 and V is TRBV6-5; TRBD1 might be the D (5 bases). Per the germline V gene, CDR1 is MNHEY and CDR2 is SVGAGI. Trimming cost V 2 bases and J 2 bases, with 13 bases left between them. The CDR3 consists of 16 residues. The CDR3 reads CASSYSFSGSKNIQYF. The CDR3 DNA sequence: TGTGCCAGCAGTTACAGTTTTTCAGGGTCCAAAAACATTCAGTACTTC.

The V gene is TRBV11-2, the J gene TRBJ1-3; D is perhaps TRBD1 (5 bases). Deletions cut 6 bases from V and 2 bases from J, with 11 bases between. The CDR3 has 14 amino acids. Germline values: CDR1 SGHAT, CDR2 FQNNGV. The chain's CDR3 is CASSFTGAGNTIYF. CDR3 bases: TGTGCCAGCAGTTTTACAGGAGCTGGAAACACCATATATTTT.

V and J are TRBV5-5 and TRBJ1-1, with TRBD1 as a possible D gene (5 bases). V dropped 0 bases and J dropped 3 bases, with 12 bases sitting between them. The CDR3 spans 15 residues. The germline CDR1 and CDR2 sequences are SGHKS and YYEKEE (reference sequence). Here the CDR3 reads CASSLEPTEDTEAFF. The CDR3 DNA sequence: TGTGCCAGCAGCTTGGAACCGACAGAGGACACTGAAGCTTTCTTT.